The TCR beta chain under discussion was sequenced for a study of T cells in Graves' hyperthyroidism and ophthalmopathy. This CDR3 is 14 amino acids long. Trimming removed 3 bases from V and 0 bases from J, with 9 bases in between. This clonotype was seen repeatedly, ten times or more. TCR beta CDR3 regions were amplified from RNA. The HTBI set primed first-round TCR CDR3 RT-PCR. TCRdb called the multiplex PCR reads again in MiXCR, with one record for every CDR3 protein. The sample has around 190,000 distinct CDR3 sequences, about a sixth seen once; the top ten hold roughly 49%. This TCR came from a woman aged 50 to 65 with Graves' hyperthyroidism. The chain joins TRBV12-3 or TRBV12-4 to TRBJ2-7; D perhaps matches TRBD1 (5 bases). The source material was blood. In nucleotides, the CDR3 is TGTGCCAGCAGTTTTGACAGCATCTCCTACGAGCAGTACTTC. This sequence encodes CASSFDSISYEQYF.